Given below is one T cell receptor (beta chain) in context. Its cognate antigen is unknown. One entry per CDR3 protein, without DNA, is what TCRdb gives after re-calling the 5' RACE reads. This listing includes over 200,000 distinct CDR3 sequences. This specimen comes from a study of monozygotic twins with inflammatory bowel disease. Germline V gene data show CDR1 as LGHNA and CDR2 as YNFKEQ. The CDR3 consists of 11 residues. No sorting of T cells preceded isolation of total RNA from whole blood. The study's findings and limits: Discordant twins showed the same repertoire similarity as concordant twins, possibly from limited power. Relative clonotype sharing with others was diminished in IBD patients versus healthy twins, particularly with disease activity.

Specimen: blood. This chain connects TRBV4-2 to TRBJ1-2. This receptor was taken from a human donor with ulcerative colitis or Crohn's disease, or a healthy co-twin of an affected twin (not recorded which). The CDR3 protein is CASSQEGGYTF.